This is a list of T cell receptor beta chains from one sample in a study of blood T cell repertoires in COVID-19. Sequenced by immunoSEQ multiplex PCR; TCRdb stores in-frame clones only, minus some. The sample carries approximately 49,000 clones, about 87% recorded once. Specimen: peripheral blood. These receptors were taken from a man aged 50 to 60 with acute or convalescent COVID-19. Each CDR3 is given with its conserved first and last residue. D genes are given only for firm matches. Size is omitted from some rows. Given values are once, few, many or a class for expanded clones.

clone_size: .; d_call: .; v_call: TRBV5-1; j_call: TRBJ2-7; cdr3_nt: TGCGCCAGCGCCCGGTCAGGGGAATACGAGCAGTACTTC; cdr3_aa: CASARSGEYEQYF
clone_size: .; d_call: TRBD2; v_call: TRBV30; j_call: TRBJ2-7; cdr3_nt: TGTGCCTGGAACGGGGGGCTAGCGGGAGTGAGGGAGCAGTACTTC; cdr3_aa: CAWNGGLAGVREQYF
clone_size: .; d_call: .; v_call: TRBV5-8; j_call: TRBJ1-2; cdr3_nt: TGTGCCAGCAGCTTAGACAGCTACTATGGCTACACCTTC; cdr3_aa: CASSLDSYYGYTF
clone_size: .; d_call: TRBD1; v_call: TRBV2; j_call: TRBJ1-5; cdr3_nt: TGTGCCAGCGGAGGGACAGGGGAACAGCCCCAGCATTTT; cdr3_aa: CASGGTGEQPQHF
clone_size: .; d_call: .; v_call: TRBV5-8; j_call: TRBJ2-2; cdr3_nt: TGTGCCAGCAGCTTGGTTCCAAACACCGGGGAGCTGTTTTTT; cdr3_aa: CASSLVPNTGELFF
clone_size: once; d_call: .; v_call: TRBV4-1; j_call: TRBJ1-4; cdr3_nt: TGCGCCAGCAGCCAAAACAGCCACGCGAATGAAAAACTGTTTTTT; cdr3_aa: CASSQNSHANEKLFF
clone_size: .; d_call: .; v_call: TRBV7-7; j_call: TRBJ2-5; cdr3_nt: TGTGCTAGCAGCTTAGTAGGGGGGGGCGCGGGTGAGACCCAGTACTTC; cdr3_aa: CASSLVGGGAGETQYF
clone_size: .; d_call: .; v_call: TRBV7-2; j_call: TRBJ1-5; cdr3_nt: TGTGCCAGCAGCTTAGACAGGGAATTGGGTCAGCCCCAGCATTTT; cdr3_aa: CASSLDRELGQPQHF
clone_size: .; d_call: TRBD2; v_call: TRBV6-5; j_call: TRBJ2-3; cdr3_nt: TGTGCCAGCACTCTGCGGGGGGCTGGAGATACGCAGTATTTT; cdr3_aa: CASTLRGAGDTQYF
clone_size: .; d_call: TRBD2; v_call: TRBV7-9; j_call: TRBJ2-1; cdr3_nt: TGTGCCAGCAGCCGCCGGACTAGCACTTACAATGAGCAGTTCTTC; cdr3_aa: CASSRRTSTYNEQFF
clone_size: .; d_call: .; v_call: TRBV7-8; j_call: TRBJ1-5; cdr3_nt: TGTGCCAGCAGCTTCAGGCAAAATCAGCCCCAGCATTTT; cdr3_aa: CASSFRQNQPQHF
clone_size: once; d_call: .; v_call: TRBV28; j_call: TRBJ1-3; cdr3_nt: TGTGCCAGCAGTTTTCAGGTCTCTGGAAACACCATATATTTT; cdr3_aa: CASSFQVSGNTIYF
clone_size: .; d_call: .; v_call: TRBV6-5; j_call: TRBJ1-5; cdr3_nt: TGTGCCAGCAGTCGAGGCAGGGAATCCAATCAGCCCCAGCATTTT; cdr3_aa: CASSRGRESNQPQHF
clone_size: .; d_call: .; v_call: TRBV5-6; j_call: TRBJ1-2; cdr3_nt: TGTGCCAGCAGCCGAGCGGGGCGCCCAACTAGGGGCTACACCTTC; cdr3_aa: CASSRAGRPTRGYTF
clone_size: .; d_call: TRBD2; v_call: TRBV7-3; j_call: TRBJ2-5; cdr3_nt: TGTGCCAGCGGATCGGGGGGGACTAGCGGGAGAGAGACCCAGTACTTC; cdr3_aa: CASGSGGTSGRETQYF
clone_size: .; d_call: TRBD1; v_call: TRBV10-1; j_call: TRBJ1-1; cdr3_nt: TGCGCCAGCAGTGAGTCTCGACAGGGGATTGAAGCTTTCTTT; cdr3_aa: CASSESRQGIEAFF
clone_size: .; d_call: .; v_call: TRBV3-1/TRBV3-2; j_call: TRBJ1-2; cdr3_nt: TGTGCCAGCAGCCAAGATGAGCGTTGGTATGGCTACACCTTC; cdr3_aa: CASSQDERWYGYTF
clone_size: .; d_call: .; v_call: TRBV9; j_call: TRBJ1-6; cdr3_nt: TGTGCCAGCAGCGTATCTCTTCGTAATTCACCCCTCCACTTT; cdr3_aa: CASSVSLRNSPLHF
clone_size: .; d_call: TRBD1; v_call: TRBV15; j_call: TRBJ1-4; cdr3_nt: TGTGCCACCAGCAGAAGCGACAGGGGGCGCGTTGAAAAACTGTTTTTT; cdr3_aa: CATSRSDRGRVEKLFF
clone_size: .; d_call: .; v_call: TRBV28; j_call: TRBJ2-7; cdr3_nt: TGTGCCAGCGGTCGACTAGACGCCGTTGGCGAGCAGTACTTC; cdr3_aa: CASGRLDAVGEQYF
clone_size: .; d_call: .; v_call: TRBV10-3; j_call: TRBJ2-2; cdr3_nt: TGTGCCATCAGAGCGACAGGTAACACCGGGGAGCTGTTTTTT; cdr3_aa: CAIRATGNTGELFF
clone_size: .; d_call: .; v_call: TRBV3-1/TRBV3-2; j_call: TRBJ1-6; cdr3_nt: TGTGCCAGCAGCCCCTACGCGGGAGCAAATTCACCCCTCCACTTT; cdr3_aa: CASSPYAGANSPLHF
clone_size: .; d_call: .; v_call: TRBV19; j_call: TRBJ2-1; cdr3_nt: TGTGCCAGTAGTTACAGGTACGGTAGTGAGCAGTTCTTC; cdr3_aa: CASSYRYGSEQFF
clone_size: .; d_call: .; v_call: TRBV5-6; j_call: TRBJ2-1; cdr3_nt: TGTGCCAGCAGCTTTGCGGTTTACAATGAGCAGTTCTTC; cdr3_aa: CASSFAVYNEQFF
clone_size: .; d_call: TRBD1; v_call: TRBV5-1; j_call: TRBJ2-7; cdr3_nt: TGCGCCAGCAGCTTAGGCACAGGGGCCCTGGGTTCCTCCTACGAGCAGTACTTC; cdr3_aa: CASSLGTGALGSSYEQYF
clone_size: .; d_call: TRBD1; v_call: TRBV5-4; j_call: TRBJ1-1; cdr3_nt: TGTGCCAGCAGCTTTGGGACAGGAGAAGCTTTCTTT; cdr3_aa: CASSFGTGEAFF
clone_size: .; d_call: TRBD2; v_call: TRBV9; j_call: TRBJ2-1; cdr3_nt: TGTGCCAGCAGCGCGAATCGTGCTAGCGGGGCTACCTACAATGAGCAGTTCTTC; cdr3_aa: CASSANRASGATYNEQFF
clone_size: .; d_call: TRBD2; v_call: TRBV5-1; j_call: TRBJ2-3; cdr3_nt: TGCGCCAGCAGCTTGGAGCGGGGGGTCACAGATACGCAGTATTTT; cdr3_aa: CASSLERGVTDTQYF
clone_size: .; d_call: .; v_call: TRBV4-1; j_call: TRBJ2-1; cdr3_nt: TGCGCCAGCAGCCAAGGCCTTCGAGTAGCCGTCTACAATGAGCAGTTCTTC; cdr3_aa: CASSQGLRVAVYNEQFF
clone_size: .; d_call: .; v_call: TRBV2; j_call: TRBJ2-1; cdr3_nt: TGTGCCAGCAGTGAGAGGGCGGGTGAGCAGTTCTTC; cdr3_aa: CASSERAGEQFF
clone_size: .; d_call: .; v_call: TRBV6-1; j_call: TRBJ1-4; cdr3_nt: TGTGCCAGCAGTGAATTATCAGGAGGGAAGGAAAAACTGTTTTTT; cdr3_aa: CASSELSGGKEKLFF
clone_size: .; d_call: TRBD2; v_call: TRBV5-1; j_call: TRBJ2-3; cdr3_nt: TGCGCCAGCAGCCTGACTAGCGGGGGGGCGGCAGATACGCAGTATTTT; cdr3_aa: CASSLTSGGAADTQYF
clone_size: once; d_call: .; v_call: TRBV10-3; j_call: TRBJ1-1; cdr3_nt: TGTGCCATCAGAGGGGGTGCAGGGTTAACTGAAGCTTTCTTT; cdr3_aa: CAIRGGAGLTEAFF
clone_size: .; d_call: .; v_call: TRBV5-1; j_call: TRBJ1-2; cdr3_nt: TGCGCCAGCAGCTTCGACGGGCGGGTCGGCTATGGCTACACCTTC; cdr3_aa: CASSFDGRVGYGYTF
clone_size: .; d_call: .; v_call: TRBV21-1; j_call: TRBJ2-1; cdr3_nt: TGTGCCAGCAGCAAAGAGGAGAGCGGGAGGGCCCCTCCTCAAGGCAATGAGCAGTTCTTC; cdr3_aa: CASSKEESGRAPPQGNEQFF
clone_size: .; d_call: TRBD1; v_call: TRBV2; j_call: TRBJ1-2; cdr3_nt: TGTGCCAGCAGTGAACAGGGGGCGTTATATGGCTACACCTTC; cdr3_aa: CASSEQGALYGYTF
clone_size: once; d_call: .; v_call: TRBV19; j_call: TRBJ2-1; cdr3_nt: TGTGCCACAAAAGATGTCTCTACCCGTGGCTACAATGAGCAGTTCTTC; cdr3_aa: CATKDVSTRGYNEQFF
clone_size: .; d_call: TRBD1; v_call: TRBV7-9; j_call: TRBJ1-1; cdr3_nt: TGTGCCAGCGTCGTACAGGGGTCAGTCACTGAAGCTTTCTTT; cdr3_aa: CASVVQGSVTEAFF
clone_size: .; d_call: .; v_call: TRBV19; j_call: TRBJ1-3; cdr3_nt: TGTGCCAGTAGTCGGGTGAGCTCTGGAAACACCATATATTTT; cdr3_aa: CASSRVSSGNTIYF
clone_size: .; d_call: .; v_call: TRBV10-1; j_call: TRBJ2-5; cdr3_nt: TGCGCCAGCAGTGAAGACTCCCAAGAGACCCAGTACTTC; cdr3_aa: CASSEDSQETQYF
clone_size: .; d_call: .; v_call: TRBV12-3/TRBV12-4; j_call: TRBJ1-5; cdr3_nt: TGTGCCAGCAGTCTGTACAATCAGCCCCAGCATTTT; cdr3_aa: CASSLYNQPQHF
clone_size: .; d_call: TRBD2; v_call: TRBV28; j_call: TRBJ2-7; cdr3_nt: TGTGCCAGCAGCAAATCCCGGGGGACTAGCGGTTACTACGAGCAGTACTTC; cdr3_aa: CASSKSRGTSGYYEQYF
clone_size: .; d_call: TRBD1; v_call: TRBV5-1; j_call: TRBJ1-1; cdr3_nt: TGCGCCAGCAGCGAGACAGGGTTCTCCGCTGAAGCTTTCTTT; cdr3_aa: CASSETGFSAEAFF